This is a list of T cell receptor beta chains from one sample in a study of shared clonotypes between healthy human individuals. Measured with immunoSEQ multiplex PCR; TCRdb has only the in-frame clones, and not every one. Of approximately 2.5 million clones in the sample, more than 80% were seen once. Sequencing was done on a sample of naive CD4+ T cells sorted from blood. The receptors were sampled from a man aged 18 to 30 in good health. Both conserved end residues are part of each CDR3. A D gene is named only where the DNA matches it firmly. A row's size may be missing; if present it is once, few, many or a size class.

.	TRBD1	TRBV6-5	TRBJ2-1	CASSYGQGYNEQFF	TGTGCCAGCAGTTACGGACAGGGCTACAATGAGCAGTTCTTC
.	TRBD2	TRBV19	TRBJ2-3	CASSIRWGGTDTQYF	TGTGCCAGTAGTATACGGTGGGGAGGGACAGATACGCAGTATTTT
.	TRBD1	TRBV10-3	TRBJ2-5	CANGQGETQYF	TGTGCCAACGGACAGGGCGAGACCCAGTACTTC
.	.	TRBV28	TRBJ1-3	CASGRFSSGNTIYF	TGTGCCAGCGGACGGTTTAGCTCTGGAAACACCATATATTTT
.	.	TRBV11-2	TRBJ1-1	CASSLGGVGTEAFF	TGTGCCAGCAGCTTAGGTGGGGTGGGAACTGAAGCTTTCTTT
once	TRBD1	TRBV5-1	TRBJ2-1	CASSDRDRAYNEQFF	TGCGCCAGCAGCGACCGGGACAGGGCCTACAATGAGCAGTTCTTC
.	TRBD2	TRBV10-2	TRBJ2-7	CASSDGGGAYEQYF	TGCGCCAGCAGTGACGGGGGGGGAGCCTACGAGCAGTACTTC
.	TRBD2	TRBV2	TRBJ2-5	CASTGRGWQETQYF	TGTGCCAGCACGGGGAGGGGATGGCAAGAGACCCAGTACTTC
.	TRBD1	TRBV7-2	TRBJ2-7	CASSLGGTASYEQYF	TGTGCCAGCAGCTTAGGAGGGACAGCCTCCTACGAGCAGTACTTC
.	.	TRBV10-3	TRBJ2-1	CAISESRLAYYNEQFF	TGTGCCATCAGTGAGTCACGGCTAGCGTACTACAATGAGCAGTTCTTC
.	.	TRBV7-3	TRBJ2-3	CASSLNPSPDTQYF	TGTGCCAGCAGCTTAAATCCTAGCCCAGATACGCAGTATTTT
.	TRBD1	TRBV19	TRBJ2-2	CASSITLTTGTGVHTGELFF	TGTGCCAGTAGTATAACCCTGACGACCGGGACAGGGGTTCACACCGGGGAGCTGTTTTTT
.	TRBD1	TRBV5-1	TRBJ2-6	CASMGTAGANVLTF	TGCGCCAGCATGGGGACAGCCGGGGCCAACGTCCTGACTTTC